Shown below are 9 T cell receptor beta chains from a single sample sequenced in a study of blood T cells in healthy people across ages. For the second PCR, which ran for about 6 to 12 cycles, a sample-barcoded 5' primer and a J-beta primer mix were used. TCRdb analysed the 5' RACE reads with MiXCR anew, one entry per CDR3 protein. Of about 1.7 million distinct CDR3 sequences detected, 28% appear once; the ten largest clones hold less than 9.5%. The sample comprised blood. The receptors originated from a woman aged 25 to 39 in good health.

This clonotype showed up many times. The chain links TRBV12-3 or TRBV12-4 to TRBJ2-7; 10 bases are a match to TRBD1. Trimming removed 5 bases from V and 3 bases from J; junction bases left unmatched: 7. The CDR3 extends over 15 amino acids. The CDR3 DNA reads TGTGCCAGCAGTCCGGCCGGGACAGGGGTCTACGAGCAGTACTTC. It translates to CASSPAGTGVYEQYF.

The genes are TRBV11-2 and TRBJ2-4, with D possibly being TRBD2 (5 bases). Germline V gene sequence: CDR1 SGHAT, CDR2 FQNNGV. V dropped 3 bases and J dropped 13 bases, with 16 bases sitting between them. The length of the CDR3 is 13 residues. This CDR3 reads CASSFTDYNEQYF. CDR3 sequence (DNA): TGTGCCAGCAGCTTTACTGACTACAATGAGCAGTACTTC.

Turning to this clonotype: The junction departs from the called germline gene at one end, perhaps through a read error. The chain is built from TRBV5-1 and TRBJ2-3; TRBD2 matches 7 bases. The CDR3 length is 15 residues. Looked up from germline, CDR1 is SGHRS and CDR2 is YFSETQ. In nucleotides, the CDR3 is TGCGCCAGCAGCCCGACCCCGGGAGGCACCGATACGCAGTATTTT. This sequence encodes CASSPTPGGTDTQYF. Variable domain in full (rest from reference TRBV5-1 and TRBJ2-3): KAGVTQTPRYLIKTRGQQVTLSCSPISGHRSVSWYQQTPGQGLQFLFEYFSETQRNKGNFPGRFSGRQFSNSRSEMNVSTLELGDSALYLCASSPTPGGTDTQYFGPGTRLTVL.

A few counts support this clonotype. The chain carries TRBV20-1 and TRBJ2-4, with 7 bases lining up with TRBD1. The length of the CDR3 is 15 residues. Germline assignment: CDR1 DFQATT and CDR2 SNEGSKA (reference sequence). The V and J ends lost 4 bases and 6 bases, in that order; junction bases with no gene match: 12. The CDR3 DNA reads as TGCAGTGCTACCAACCCCGGACAGGACGGAAACATTCAGTACTTC. This encodes CSATNPGQDGNIQYF.

The V and J genes are TRBV29-1 and TRBJ2-2; D is undetermined. V was clipped by 4 bases and J by 1 base, with 7 bases between them. Looked up from germline, CDR1 is SQVTM and CDR2 is ANQGSEA. The CDR3 loop spans 13 amino acids. In nucleotides, the CDR3 is TGCAGCGTTGCCAGCGAGAACACCGGGGAGCTGTTTTTT. The encoded protein is CSVASENTGELFF.

This rearrangement joins TRBV7-9 to TRBJ2-1; D is possibly TRBD2 (5 bases). The germline V gene encodes CDR1 SEHNR and CDR2 FQNEAQ (reference sequence). With 3 bases removed from V and 0 bases from J, the gap between germline ends came to 12 bases. The CDR3 is made up of 16 amino acids. In nucleotides, the CDR3 is TGTGCCAGCAGCTTGTGGGGAGATAGCTCCTACAATGAGCAGTTCTTC. This codes for CASSLWGDSSYNEQFF.

The V and J genes are TRBV29-1 and TRBJ2-1; maybe TRBD1 (5 bases). The J call is uncertain, as TRBJ2-7 better fits the DNA end. The CDR3 loop spans 15 amino acids. Germline CDR1 is SQVTM and CDR2 is ANQGSEA. CDR3 in DNA: TGCAGCGTAGCACCCCAGGGTAGTACCTACAATGAGCAGTACTTC. This gives the protein CSVAPQGSTYNEQYF.

The table lists this clonotype with a few counts. The chain carries TRBV12-3 or TRBV12-4 and TRBJ2-1; D unresolved. Trimming removed 8 bases at V and 6 bases at J, with 14 bases between. This CDR3 is built from 13 residues. This CDR3 is CASGSTPGNEQFF. The CDR3 region has the DNA TGTGCCAGCGGTTCCACACCAGGCAATGAGCAGTTCTTC.

This clonotype has more than one count but fewer than ten. This chain joins TRBV7-2 and TRBJ2-1; 12 bases align to TRBD2. CDR1 and CDR2 from the germline V gene are SGHTA and FQGNSA. V gave up 5 bases and J gave up 9 bases; unmatched junction bases: 5. The CDR3 covers 14 residues. The CDR3 DNA is TGTGCCAGCAGCCTCCCTAGCGGGAGGGGTGAGCAGTTCTTC. Encoded protein: CASSLPSGRGEQFF.